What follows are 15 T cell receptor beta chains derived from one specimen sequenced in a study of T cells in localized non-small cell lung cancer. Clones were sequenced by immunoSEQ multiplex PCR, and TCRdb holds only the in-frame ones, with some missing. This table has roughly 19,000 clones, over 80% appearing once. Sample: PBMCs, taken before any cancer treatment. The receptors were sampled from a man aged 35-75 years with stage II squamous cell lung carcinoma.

The CDR3: CASSIQEGGLGNYGYTF. Written as DNA, the CDR3 is TGTGCCAGTAGTATTCAGGAGGGGGGCTTAGGTAACTATGGCTACACCTTC. The rearrangement uses TRBV19 and TRBJ1-2; tentatively, D is TRBD1 (6 bases). Germline V lookup: CDR1 LNHDA, CDR2 SQIVND (reference sequence). The length of the CDR3 is 17 residues. The V end lost 3 bases, the J end lost 1 base, and 18 bases lay between the germline ends.

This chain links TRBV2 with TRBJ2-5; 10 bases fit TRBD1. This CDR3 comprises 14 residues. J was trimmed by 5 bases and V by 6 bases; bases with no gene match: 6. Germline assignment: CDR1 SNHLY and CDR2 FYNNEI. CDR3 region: CASSGDRGKETQYF. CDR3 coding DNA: TGTGCCAGCAGCGGGGACAGGGGAAAGGAGACCCAGTACTTC.

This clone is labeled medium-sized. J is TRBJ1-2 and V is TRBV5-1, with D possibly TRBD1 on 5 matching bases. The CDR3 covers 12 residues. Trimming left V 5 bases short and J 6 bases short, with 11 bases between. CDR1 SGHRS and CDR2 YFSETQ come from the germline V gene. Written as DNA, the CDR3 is TGCGCCAGCAGGGCAGGGTTTCATGGCTACACCTTC. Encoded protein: CASRAGFHGYTF. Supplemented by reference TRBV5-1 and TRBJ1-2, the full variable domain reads KAGVTQTPRYLIKTRGQQVTLSCSPISGHRSVSWYQQTPGQGLQFLFEYFSETQRNKGNFPGRFSGRQFSNSRSEMNVSTLELGDSALYLCASRAGFHGYTFGSGTRLTVV.

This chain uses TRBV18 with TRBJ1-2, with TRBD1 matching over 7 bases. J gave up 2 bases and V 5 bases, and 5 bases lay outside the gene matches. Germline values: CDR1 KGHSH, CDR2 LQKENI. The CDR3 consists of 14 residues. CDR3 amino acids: CASSTTGRNYGYTF. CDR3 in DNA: TGTGCCAGCTCAACGACAGGGAGAAACTATGGCTACACCTTC.

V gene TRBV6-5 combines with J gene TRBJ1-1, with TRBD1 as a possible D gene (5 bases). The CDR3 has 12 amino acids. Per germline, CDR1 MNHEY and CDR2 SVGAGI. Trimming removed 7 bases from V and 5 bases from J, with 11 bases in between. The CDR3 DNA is TGTGCCAGCACCCATGGGGGGACTGAAGCTTTCTTT. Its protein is CASTHGGTEAFF.

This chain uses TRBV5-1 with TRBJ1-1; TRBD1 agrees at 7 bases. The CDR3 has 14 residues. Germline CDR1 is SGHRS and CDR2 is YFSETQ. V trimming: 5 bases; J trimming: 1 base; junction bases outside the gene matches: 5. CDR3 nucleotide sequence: TGCGCCAGCAGTTTCGGACAGGAGAACACTGAAGCTTTCTTT. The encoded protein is CASSFGQENTEAFF. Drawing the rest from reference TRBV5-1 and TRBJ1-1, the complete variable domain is KAGVTQTPRYLIKTRGQQVTLSCSPISGHRSVSWYQQTPGQGLQFLFEYFSETQRNKGNFPGRFSGRQFSNSRSEMNVSTLELGDSALYLCASSFGQENTEAFFGQGTRLTVV.

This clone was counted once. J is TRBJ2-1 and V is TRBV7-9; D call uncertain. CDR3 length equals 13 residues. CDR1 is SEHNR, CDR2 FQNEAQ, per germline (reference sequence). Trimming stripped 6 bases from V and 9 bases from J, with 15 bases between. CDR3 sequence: CASSGRYNGEQFF. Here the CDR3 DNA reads TGTGCCAGCAGTGGACGATACAACGGTGAGCAGTTCTTC.

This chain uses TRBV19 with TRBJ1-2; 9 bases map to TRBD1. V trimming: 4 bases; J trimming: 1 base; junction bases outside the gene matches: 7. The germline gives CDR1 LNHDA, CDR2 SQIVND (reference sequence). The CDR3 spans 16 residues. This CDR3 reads CASSTWTGVDNYGYTF. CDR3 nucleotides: TGTGCCAGTAGTACCTGGACAGGGGTTGATAACTATGGCTACACCTTC. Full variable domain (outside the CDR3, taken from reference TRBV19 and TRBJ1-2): DGGITQSPKYLFRKEGQNVTLSCEQNLNHDAMYWYRQDPGQGLRLIYYSQIVNDFQKGDIAEGYSVSREKKESFPLTVTSAQKNPTAFYLCASSTWTGVDNYGYTFGSGTRLTVV.

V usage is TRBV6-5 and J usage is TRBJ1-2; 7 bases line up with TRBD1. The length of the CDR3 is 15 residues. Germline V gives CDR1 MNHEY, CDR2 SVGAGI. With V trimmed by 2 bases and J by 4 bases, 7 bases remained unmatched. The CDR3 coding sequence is TGTGCCAGCAGTTACCGACGGACAGGATCCTATGGCTACACCTTC. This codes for CASSYRRTGSYGYTF.

CDR3 sequence: CASSPMDRGDTEAFF. CDR3 in DNA: TGCGCCAGCAGCCCTATGGACAGGGGAGACACTGAAGCTTTCTTT. J is TRBJ1-1 and V is TRBV5-1, with 9 bases matching TRBD1. The junction had 7 bases not matched to a gene; V was cut back by 4 bases and J by 3 bases. CDR1 and CDR2 from the germline V gene are SGHRS and YFSETQ. The length of the CDR3 is 15 residues.

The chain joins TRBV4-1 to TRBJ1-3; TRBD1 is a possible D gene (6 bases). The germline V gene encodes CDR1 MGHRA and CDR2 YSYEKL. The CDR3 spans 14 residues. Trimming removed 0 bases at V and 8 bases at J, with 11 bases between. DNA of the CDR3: TGCGCCAGCAGCCAAGACCGTGGGGGCTACACCATATATTTT. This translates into CASSQDRGGYTIYF.

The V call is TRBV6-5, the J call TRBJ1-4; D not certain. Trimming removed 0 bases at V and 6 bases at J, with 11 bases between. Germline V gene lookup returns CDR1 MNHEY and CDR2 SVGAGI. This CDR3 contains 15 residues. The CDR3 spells CASSYSPGSDEKLFF. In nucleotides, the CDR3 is TGTGCCAGCAGTTACTCCCCGGGTAGCGATGAAAAACTGTTTTTT.

The CDR3 DNA reads TGTGCCTGGATCCGGGACAGGGGTAACACAGATACGCAGTATTTT. Its protein product is CAWIRDRGNTDTQYF. This chain links TRBV30 with TRBJ2-3, with TRBD1 identical over 10 bases. The CDR3 has 15 residues. The V and J ends lost 4 bases and 2 bases, in that order; junction bases with no gene match: 6. Per the germline V gene, CDR1 is GTSNPN and CDR2 is SVGIG (reference sequence).

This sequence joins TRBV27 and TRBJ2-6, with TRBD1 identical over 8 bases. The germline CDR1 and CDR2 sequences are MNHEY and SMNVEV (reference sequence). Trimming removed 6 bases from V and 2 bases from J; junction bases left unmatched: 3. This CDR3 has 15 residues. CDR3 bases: TGTGCCAGCAGGTTACAGGGGGCTGGGGCCAACGTCCTGACTTTC. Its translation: CASRLQGAGANVLTF.

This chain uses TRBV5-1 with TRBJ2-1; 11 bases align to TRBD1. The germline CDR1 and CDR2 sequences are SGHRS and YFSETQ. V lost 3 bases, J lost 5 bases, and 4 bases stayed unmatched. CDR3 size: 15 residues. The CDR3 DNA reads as TGCGCCAGCAGCTCGGGACAGGGGGTGAACAATGAGCAGTTCTTC. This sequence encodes CASSSGQGVNNEQFF.